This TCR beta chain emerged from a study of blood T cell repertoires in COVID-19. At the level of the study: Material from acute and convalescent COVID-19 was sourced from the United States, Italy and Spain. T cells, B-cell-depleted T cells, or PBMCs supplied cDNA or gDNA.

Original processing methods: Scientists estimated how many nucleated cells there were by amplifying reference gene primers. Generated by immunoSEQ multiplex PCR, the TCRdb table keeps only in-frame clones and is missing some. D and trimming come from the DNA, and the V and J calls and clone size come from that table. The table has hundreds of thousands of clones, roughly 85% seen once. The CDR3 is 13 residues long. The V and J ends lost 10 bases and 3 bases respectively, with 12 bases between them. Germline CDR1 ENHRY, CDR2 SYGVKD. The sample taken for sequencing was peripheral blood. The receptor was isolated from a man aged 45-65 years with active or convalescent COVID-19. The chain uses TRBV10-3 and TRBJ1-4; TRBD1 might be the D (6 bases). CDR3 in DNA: TGTGCCAGCGGGGGCACGGCTAATGAAAAACTGTTTTTT. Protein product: CASGGTANEKLFF.